Following are 11 T cell receptor beta chains from one sample sequenced in a study of vaccination effects on CD4 cells after COVID-19. TCRdb keeps only in-frame clones here, not all; method: immunoSEQ multiplex PCR. Seen here are under 70,000 clones, 74% observed once, and the top ten hold around 2.2%. No antigen has been assigned to these receptors. Culture lasted around eleven days before CD4+ T cell isolation. Each participant was given two doses of one vaccine (BNT162b2 or mRNA-1273). Sample: CD4+ T cells from PBMCs cultured without peptide, taken after COVID-19 vaccination. These receptors originate from a human donor who received a COVID-19 vaccine.

This clone showed up just a few times. This sequence joins TRBV24-1 and TRBJ1-2; D not resolved. V dropped 6 bases and J dropped 8 bases, with 12 bases sitting between them. Germline values: CDR1 KGHDR, CDR2 SFDVKD. CDR3 length: 12 amino acids. CDR3 protein: CATSWGGYGYTF. CDR3 in DNA: TGTGCCACCAGTTGGGGTGGCTACGGCTACACCTTC.

This clone was recorded only once. The chain joins TRBV3-1 (or the pseudogene TRBV3-2) to TRBJ2-1; possibly TRBD1 for D (6 bases). Between the trimmed V and J ends, which lost 4 bases and 9 bases, there was a span of 16 bases. Germline V CDR1 and CDR2: LGHDT, YNNKEL (reference sequence). The CDR3 runs 14 residues. This chain's CDR3 is CASSLLTPRGEQFF. The CDR3 DNA sequence: TGTGCCAGCAGCCTTTTGACCCCCAGGGGTGAGCAGTTCTTC.

This clone has only one observation. The chain employs TRBV20-1 and TRBJ2-1; D gene uncertain. Germline V CDR1 and CDR2: DFQATT, SNEGSKA (reference sequence). CDR3 length: 11 residues. V lost 4 bases, J lost 9 bases, and 10 bases lay in between. The CDR3 region is CSATIGSEQFF. The CDR3 DNA is TGCAGTGCTACGATCGGGTCTGAGCAGTTCTTC.

The chain has TRBV9 and TRBJ2-1; the match to TRBD1 covers 7 bases. V lost 0 bases to trimming and J lost 0 bases; unmatched junction nucleotides: 0. Germline V CDR1 and CDR2: SGDLS, YYNGEE. CDR3 size: 15 residues. Here the CDR3 DNA reads TGTGCCAGCAGCGTAGCAGGGGGCTCCTACAATGAGCAGTTCTTC. Encoded protein: CASSVAGGSYNEQFF.

The genes are TRBV7-2 and TRBJ1-3; the D is unclear. V was trimmed by 3 bases and J by 0 bases, leaving 12 bases between them. The CDR3 is made up of 16 amino acids. Germline CDR1 and CDR2: SGHTA and FQGNSA. CDR3 sequence reads: CASSFTVTASGNTIYF. The DNA of the CDR3 is TGTGCCAGCAGCTTTACAGTTACCGCCTCTGGAAACACCATATATTTT.

The chain is built from TRBV12-5 and TRBJ1-1; 7 nucleotides agree with TRBD1. Germline CDR1 and CDR2: LGHNT and FRNRAP. The CDR3 runs to 14 residues. V was pared by 2 bases and J by 3 bases, with 3 bases of the junction left unmatched. The DNA for the CDR3 is TGTGCTAGTGGTTTGTCACAGGGGTACACTGAAGCTTTCTTT. Translated: CASGLSQGYTEAFF.

The V and J genes are TRBV18 and TRBJ2-5; 9 bases line up with TRBD1. The CDR3 is made up of 14 amino acids. Germline loops: CDR1 KGHSH, CDR2 LQKENI. V was clipped by 3 bases and J by 3 bases; unmatched bases: 2. CDR3 amino acids: CASSPRDREETQYF. The CDR3 DNA is TGTGCCAGCTCACCCCGGGACAGGGAAGAGACCCAGTACTTC.

The chain joins TRBV10-3 to TRBJ2-5; D gene unclear. The CDR3 runs to 12 residues. Trimming took 3 bases from V and 3 from J, leaving 5 bases between them. CDR1 and CDR2 (germline): ENHRY, SYGVKD. The DNA of the CDR3 is TGTGCCATCAGTGACTCAGAAGAGACCCAGTACTTC. It encodes CAISDSEETQYF.

The rearrangement uses TRBV2 and TRBJ2-2; 8 bases map to TRBD1. Trimming took 5 bases from V and 6 from J; bases not matched to a gene: 5. The CDR3 is 14 residues long. Germline values: CDR1 SNHLY, CDR2 FYNNEI. In DNA, the CDR3 is TGTGCCAGCAGTCCTCAGGGGGCAGCCGGGGAGCTGTTTTTT. This gives the protein CASSPQGAAGELFF.

This chain joins TRBV14 and TRBJ2-3; D may be TRBD1 or TRBD2 (5 bases each). The CDR3 runs to 16 residues. V lost 5 bases and J 2 bases, leaving 17 bases between the germline ends. From germline, CDR1 is SGHDN and CDR2 FVKESK. The CDR3 here is CASSYRDRVNTDTQYF. The DNA for the CDR3 is TGTGCCAGCAGCTATCGGGACCGAGTAAACACAGATACGCAGTATTTT.

This sequence joins TRBV5-1 and TRBJ2-1; D may be TRBD1 (5 bases). The CDR3 has 15 residues. Germline CDR1 and CDR2: SGHRS and YFSETQ. Trimming left V 7 bases short and J 4 bases short, with 18 bases between. The CDR3 DNA sequence: TGCGCCAGCGGATACTCGACAGTGCAATACAATGAGCAGTTCTTC. Its translation is CASGYSTVQYNEQFF.